The rows below give T cell receptor beta chains drawn from one sample of a study of Graves' ophthalmopathy and Graves' hyperthyroidism. TCRdb recomputed calls from the multiplex PCR reads with MiXCR, one row per CDR3 protein. Among 150,000 to 200,000 distinct CDR3 sequences listed, roughly two fifths were seen once. Sequencing used peripheral blood. The receptor source for this set is a man aged 25-45 years with Graves' ophthalmopathy. CDR3s include the opening cysteine and the closing phenylalanine or tryptophan. D genes are given only for firm matches. Not every row has a clone size; where given, it reads once, few, many or a size class.

D	V	J	size	DNA	CDR3
-	TRBV20-1	TRBJ1-6	many	TGCAGTGCTAGAGATCCCCGGGAGGGCTCACCCCTCCACTTT	CSARDPREGSPLHF
-	TRBV28	TRBJ1-5	many	TGTGCCAGCAGCGGTACTGAGCTGAGCAATCAGCCCCAGCATTTT	CASSGTELSNQPQHF
-	TRBV11-1	TRBJ2-5	many	TGTGCCAGCGGGACGTCGGGTATAGCTTTGGAGACCCAGTACTTC	CASGTSGIALETQYF
-	TRBV6-1	TRBJ1-2	-	TGTGCCAGCAGCAGGGACACCTCCTCTGGCTACACCTTC	CASSRDTSSGYTF
TRBD2	TRBV29-1	TRBJ2-7	-	TGCAGCGTTGTGATGGGACTAGCGGCCTCCTACGAGCAGTACTTC	CSVVMGLAASYEQYF
-	TRBV6-1	TRBJ2-5	many	TGTGCCAGCAGTAAACAGACAGGGAGGGCGGGGGTAGAGACCCAGTACTTC	CASSKQTGRAGVETQYF
-	TRBV7-2	TRBJ1-2	many	TGTGCCAGCAGCTTGGCGTGGCAGGGGAAGGATGGCTACACCTTC	CASSLAWQGKDGYTF
-	TRBV18	TRBJ2-5	many	TGTGCCAGCTCACGGGATGCGGAAGAGACCCAGTACTTC	CASSRDAEETQYF
-	TRBV19	TRBJ1-5	many	TGTGCCAGTAGTATAGGTGGCAGTTATGCTCAGCCCCAGCATTTT	CASSIGGSYAQPQHF
-	TRBV29-1	TRBJ2-4	many	TGCAGCGCCCTAGGGGGAGCCAAAAACATTCAGTACTTC	CSALGGAKNIQYF
-	TRBV6-5	TRBJ1-6	-	TGTGCCAGCAGTTACTCAGGGCGTCTTTCACCCCTCCACTTT	CASSYSGRLSPLHF
TRBD1	TRBV28	TRBJ2-7	-	TGTGCCAGCTCTTCAGGCGGGACAGGCTACGAGCAGTACTTC	CASSSGGTGYEQYF
-	TRBV6-1	TRBJ1-1	-	TGTGCCAGTGAGGGGAGGTCTGAAGCTTTCTTT	CASEGRSEAFF
TRBD1	TRBV7-2	TRBJ2-5	-	TGTGCCAGCAGCTTAGAAGGGACAGGCCAAGAGACCCAGTACTTC	CASSLEGTGQETQYF
TRBD2	TRBV12-3/TRBV12-4	TRBJ2-2	few	TGTGCCTCCGGGACTAGCGTCTCCACCGGGGAGCTGTTTTTT	CASGTSVSTGELFF
-	TRBV6-1	TRBJ1-1	many	TGTGCCAGCAGTGAAATAACTTTCTTT	CASSEITFF
-	TRBV7-7	TRBJ1-1	many	TGTGCTAGCAGCTCTAAACTGAACACTGAAGCTTTCTTT	CASSSKLNTEAFF
-	TRBV6-2/TRBV6-3	TRBJ1-1	-	TGTGCCAGCAGTTACGGCGTGGGGGGCATGGGGGCTGAAGCTTTCTTT	CASSYGVGGMGAEAFF
-	TRBV19	TRBJ1-2	many	TGTGCCAGCCAGCGACAGGTGCCGGGCGGCTACACCTTC	CASQRQVPGGYTF
TRBD1	TRBV4-2	TRBJ1-5	many	TGTGCCAGCAGCCCCCGGGACAGGGTAGGTCAGCCCCAGCATTTT	CASSPRDRVGQPQHF
-	TRBV7-3	TRBJ1-1	-	TGTGCCAGCAGCTCACAGGACACTGAAGCTTTCTTT	CASSSQDTEAFF
-	TRBV28	TRBJ2-7	many	TGTGCCAGCAGCTTATCTACCCCCGCGAACGAGCAGTACTTC	CASSLSTPANEQYF
-	TRBV6-2/TRBV6-3	TRBJ1-1	few	TGTGCCAGCAGTTACTCGCGGAGGGTGAACACTGAAGCTTTCTTT	CASSYSRRVNTEAFF
-	TRBV6-2/TRBV6-3	TRBJ1-5	many	TGTGCCAGCAACCCGCTCCTTAGCAATCAGCCCCAGCATTTT	CASNPLLSNQPQHF
-	TRBV27	TRBJ1-2	-	TGTGCCAGCAGTCCCAGCAGCTTAGCCTATGGCTACACCTTC	CASSPSSLAYGYTF
-	TRBV2	TRBJ1-1	-	TGTGCCAGCAGTGAAGCCGGATGGGGAGCTGAAGCTTTCTTT	CASSEAGWGAEAFF
-	TRBV12-3/TRBV12-4	TRBJ1-3	many	TGTGCCAGCAGTTTGGGGCAAAGAACCATATATTTT	CASSLGQRTIYF
-	TRBV29-1	TRBJ2-7	many	TGCAGCGTTGAAGGGGGCGGCGACCCCTACGAGCAGTACTTC	CSVEGGGDPYEQYF
-	TRBV10-3	TRBJ1-6	-	TGTGCCATCAGTGCAGGGGTAGGAAATTCACCCCTCCACTTT	CAISAGVGNSPLHF
TRBD1	TRBV11-2	TRBJ1-5	many	TGTGCCAGCAGCCGGACAGGGGCATACAATCAGCCCCAGCATTTT	CASSRTGAYNQPQHF
-	TRBV20-1	TRBJ2-7	many	TGCAGTGCTCAAAATCCACAATACGAGCAGTACTTC	CSAQNPQYEQYF
TRBD1	TRBV6-8	TRBJ1-1	-	TGTGCCAGCAGTGGACAGGGGGCTGAAGCTTTCTTT	CASSGQGAEAFF
-	TRBV12-3/TRBV12-4	TRBJ2-7	-	TGTGCCAGCAGTTTCGGGACACCTTCCTACGAGCAGTACTTC	CASSFGTPSYEQYF
-	TRBV7-2	TRBJ2-5	many	TGTGCCAGCAGCTTAGGTTCGGCGGGGGAGACCCAGTACTTC	CASSLGSAGETQYF
-	TRBV12-3/TRBV12-4	TRBJ2-7	many	TGTGCCAGCAGTTTTGGTGCAGGACGAGCTTACGAGCAGTACTTC	CASSFGAGRAYEQYF